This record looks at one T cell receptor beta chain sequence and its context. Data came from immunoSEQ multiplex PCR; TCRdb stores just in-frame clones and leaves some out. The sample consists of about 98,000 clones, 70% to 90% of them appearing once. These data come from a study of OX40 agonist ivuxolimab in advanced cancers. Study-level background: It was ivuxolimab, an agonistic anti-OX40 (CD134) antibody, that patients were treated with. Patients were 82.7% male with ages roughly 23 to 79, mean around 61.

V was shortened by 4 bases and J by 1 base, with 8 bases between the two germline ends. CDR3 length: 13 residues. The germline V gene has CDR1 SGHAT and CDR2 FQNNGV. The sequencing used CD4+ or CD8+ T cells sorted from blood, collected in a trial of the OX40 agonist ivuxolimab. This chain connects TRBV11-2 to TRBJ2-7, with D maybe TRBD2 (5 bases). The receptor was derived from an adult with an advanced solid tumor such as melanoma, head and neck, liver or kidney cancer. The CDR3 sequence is CASSSSGSYEQYF. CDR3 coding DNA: TGTGCCAGCAGCTCCAGCGGATCCTACGAGCAGTACTTC. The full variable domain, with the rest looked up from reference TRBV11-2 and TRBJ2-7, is EAGVAQSPRYKIIEKRQSVAFWCNPISGHATLYWYQQILGQGPKLLIQFQNNGVVDDSQLPKDRFSAERLKGVDSTLKIQPAKLEDSAVYLCASSSSGSYEQYFGPGTRLTVT.